Listed below are T cell receptor beta chains from one sample, sequenced in a study of T cells in Graves' hyperthyroidism and ophthalmopathy. TCRdb re-analysed the multiplex PCR reads in MiXCR, keeping a single row per CDR3 protein. Of a few hundred thousand distinct CDR3 sequences detected, about a sixth appear once; the ten largest clones hold about half. Sequencing was performed on blood. These receptors all come from a woman aged 45-60 years with Graves' hyperthyroidism. Both conserved end residues are part of each CDR3.

TRBV10-3	12	TRBJ2-7	CAIAEGSYEQYF
TRBV6-1	13	TRBJ1-1	CASNPRPGAEAFF
TRBV28	12	TRBJ1-1	CASRQGWREAFF
TRBV30	15	TRBJ1-1	CAWRTYGGRRDEAFF
TRBV11-2	15	TRBJ2-7	CASSYYRGSTYEQYF
TRBV6-2/TRBV6-3	13	TRBJ2-1	CASSYEPHNEQFF
TRBV27	13	TRBJ2-7	CASSPFIGSEQYF
TRBV28	16	TRBJ2-1	CASKSVTGLAFNEQFF
TRBV20-1	16	TRBJ2-7	CSASKIRGGLTGEQYF
TRBV12-5	15	TRBJ1-5	CASGLGGGSNQPQHF
TRBV18	17	TRBJ2-1	CASRVAGTSGEYDEQFF
TRBV5-1	14	TRBJ1-1	CASSVKDRGTEAFF
TRBV19	16	TRBJ2-1	CASSGGDYSSYNEQFF
TRBV6-1	17	TRBJ2-7	CASRDRGLERSSYEQYF
TRBV10-1	13	TRBJ2-7	CASSELQGYEQYF
TRBV10-1	18	TRBJ2-7	CASNGELEGPPSSYEQYF
TRBV27	14	TRBJ1-5	CASSSGSRNQPQHF
TRBV30	16	TRBJ2-1	CAWRATSGSRYNEQFF